This TCR beta chain was obtained from a study of blood T cells in healthy people across ages. Combining a sample-barcoded 5' primer with a J-beta primer mix, a second PCR ran for 7 to 11 cycles. Each cDNA molecule carried a tag from a template-switch adaptor that contained 12 random nucleotides. TCRdb itself ran the 5' RACE reads through MiXCR, one entry per CDR3 protein. The repertoire has roughly 1,300,000 distinct CDR3 sequences, around 55% of them found once; the top ten carry over 5.5%. In germline, CDR1 is MNHNS, CDR2 SASEGT. V lost 5 bases to trimming and J lost 4 bases; unmatched junction nucleotides: 19. CDR3 size: 18 residues.

The sequence came from a man aged 18-30 years in good health. The chain carries TRBV6-1 and TRBJ1-2; 7 bases align to TRBD1. Sequenced: blood. CDR3 sequence reads: CASSKDGTAGAVSYGYTF. The DNA of the CDR3 is TGTGCCAGCAGTAAAGATGGGACAGCCGGTGCCGTCTCCTATGGCTACACCTTC.